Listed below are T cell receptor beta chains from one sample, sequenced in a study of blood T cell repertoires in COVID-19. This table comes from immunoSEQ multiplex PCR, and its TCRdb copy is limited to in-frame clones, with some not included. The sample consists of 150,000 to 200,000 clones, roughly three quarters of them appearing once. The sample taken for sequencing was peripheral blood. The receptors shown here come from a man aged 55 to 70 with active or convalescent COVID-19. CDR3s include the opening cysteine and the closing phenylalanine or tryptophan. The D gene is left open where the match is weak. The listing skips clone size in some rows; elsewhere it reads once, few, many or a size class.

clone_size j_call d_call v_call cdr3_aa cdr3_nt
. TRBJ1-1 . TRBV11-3 CASSAMGVMNTEAFF TGTGCCAGCAGCGCGATGGGAGTCATGAACACTGAAGCTTTCTTT
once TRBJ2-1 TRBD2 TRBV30 CAWSPKSGNYNEQFF TGTGCCTGGAGTCCCAAGAGCGGGAACTACAATGAGCAGTTCTTC
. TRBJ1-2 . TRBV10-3 CAISEMVASYGYTF TGTGCCATCAGTGAGATGGTAGCTAGCTATGGCTACACCTTC
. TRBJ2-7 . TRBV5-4 CASSFGTAGEQYF TGTGCCAGCAGCTTCGGTACCGCCGGCGAGCAGTACTTC
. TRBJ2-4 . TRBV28 CASSLGHAKNIQYF TGTGCCAGCAGTTTAGGACACGCCAAAAACATTCAGTACTTC
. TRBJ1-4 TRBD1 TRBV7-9 CASSSRQGTDEKLFF TGTGCCAGCAGCTCCAGACAGGGTACGGATGAAAAACTGTTTTTT
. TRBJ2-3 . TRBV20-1 CSALTTDTQYF TGCAGTGCTCTTACAACAGATACGCAGTATTTT
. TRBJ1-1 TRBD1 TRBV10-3 CAISQDRGTEAFF TGTGCCATCAGCCAAGACAGGGGCACTGAAGCTTTCTTT
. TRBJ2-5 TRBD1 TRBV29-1 CSVRQGAGETQYF TGCAGCGTCAGACAGGGGGCGGGAGAGACCCAGTACTTC
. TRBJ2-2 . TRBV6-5 CASSRTLMNTGELFF TGTGCCAGCAGTAGGACACTGATGAACACCGGGGAGCTGTTTTTT
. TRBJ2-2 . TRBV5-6 CASSLDGSGTGELFF TGTGCCAGCAGCTTGGATGGGAGTGGGACCGGGGAGCTGTTTTTT
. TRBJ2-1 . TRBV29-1 CSVNRGGADNEQFF TGCAGCGTTAACAGGGGCGGGGCGGACAATGAGCAGTTCTTC
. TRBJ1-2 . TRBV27 CASSSKAAGALEHGYTF TGTGCCAGCAGTTCAAAGGCGGCGGGGGCCCTAGAGCATGGCTACACCTTC
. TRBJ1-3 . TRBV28 CASSFSRAGNTIYF TGTGCCAGCAGTTTCTCCAGGGCTGGAAACACCATATATTTT
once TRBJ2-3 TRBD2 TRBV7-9 CASSGTTSTDTQYF TGTGCCAGCAGCGGGACTACTAGCACAGATACGCAGTATTTT
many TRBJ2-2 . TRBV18 CASSPQLGAAGELFF TGTGCCAGCTCACCACAGTTAGGGGCTGCCGGGGAGCTGTTTTTT
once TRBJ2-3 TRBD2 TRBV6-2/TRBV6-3 CASRPTSGSGTDTQYF TGTGCCAGCAGGCCTACTAGCGGGAGCGGGACAGATACGCAGTATTTT
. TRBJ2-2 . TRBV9 CASSVAGGANAGELFF TGTGCCAGCAGCGTAGCTGGGGGGGCGAATGCCGGGGAGCTGTTTTTT
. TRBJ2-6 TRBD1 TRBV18 CASSPTVQGAGANVLTF TGTGCCAGCTCACCGACGGTACAGGGGGCTGGGGCCAACGTCCTGACTTTC
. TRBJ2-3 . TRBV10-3 CASSSADTQYF TGTGCCTCGTCCAGCGCAGATACGCAGTATTTT
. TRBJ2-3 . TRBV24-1 CATSALTGSDTQYF TGTGCCACCAGTGCCCTTACAGGGTCAGATACGCAGTATTTT
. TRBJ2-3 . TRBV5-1 CASSLESGPTDTQYF TGCGCCAGCAGCTTGGAGAGCGGGCCCACAGATACGCAGTATTTT
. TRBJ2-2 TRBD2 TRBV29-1 CSVEVGGRAPTGELFF TGCAGCGTTGAAGTTGGAGGGAGGGCGCCCACCGGGGAGCTGTTTTTT
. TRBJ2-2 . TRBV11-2 CASSLEVVMANTGELFF TGTGCCAGCAGCTTAGAAGTAGTGATGGCGAACACCGGGGAGCTGTTTTTT
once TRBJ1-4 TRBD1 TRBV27 CASSPSGTGNNEKLFF TGTGCCAGCAGTCCATCCGGGACAGGGAATAATGAAAAACTGTTTTTT
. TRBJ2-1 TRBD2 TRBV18 CASSPILAGNEQFF TGTGCCAGCTCACCGATACTAGCGGGAAATGAGCAGTTCTTC
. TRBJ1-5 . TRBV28 CASSFLGSGGQPQHF TGTGCCAGCAGCTTCTTGGGGTCGGGGGGTCAGCCCCAGCATTTT
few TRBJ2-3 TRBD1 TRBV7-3 CASSPGTGATDTQYF TGTGCCAGCAGTCCCGGGACAGGGGCCACAGATACGCAGTATTTT
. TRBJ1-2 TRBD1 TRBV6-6 CARGRQGARGYTF TGTGCCAGGGGCCGACAGGGGGCGCGAGGCTACACCTTC
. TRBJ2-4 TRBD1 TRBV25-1 CASSGDRVRRGQYF TGTGCCAGCAGCGGGGACAGGGTCCGAAGGGGTCAGTACTTC
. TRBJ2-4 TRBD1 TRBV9 CASSPGTGRNIQYF TGTGCCAGCAGCCCCGGGACAGGTCGGAACATTCAGTACTTC
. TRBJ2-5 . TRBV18 CASSRRQRETQYF TGTGCCAGCTCACGCCGACAGCGAGAGACCCAGTACTTC
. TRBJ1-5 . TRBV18 CASSFPNQPQHF TGTGCCAGCTCCTTTCCTAATCAGCCCCAGCATTTT
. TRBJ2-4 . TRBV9 CASSVSGAKNIQYF TGTGCCAGCAGCGTTTCAGGGGCCAAAAACATTCAGTACTTC
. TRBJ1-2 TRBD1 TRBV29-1 CSVEAGQGSGYTF TGCAGCGTTGAAGCAGGACAGGGCTCTGGCTACACCTTC
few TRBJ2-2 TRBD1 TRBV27 CASSRDRGNTGELFF TGTGCCAGCAGTCGGGACAGGGGGAACACCGGGGAGCTGTTTTTT
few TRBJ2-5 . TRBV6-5 CASRPRGAGETQYF TGTGCCAGCAGGCCCAGGGGAGCTGGGGAGACCCAGTACTTC
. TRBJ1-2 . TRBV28 CASSSDRLDGYTF TGTGCCAGCAGTTCTGACAGGCTAGATGGCTACACCTTC
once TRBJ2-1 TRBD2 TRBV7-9 CASSLGASGRGHNEQFF TGTGCCAGCAGCTTAGGTGCTAGCGGGAGAGGGCACAATGAGCAGTTCTTC
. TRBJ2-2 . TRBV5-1 CAGRFSEDTGELFF TGCGCCGGGCGTTTTTCGGAAGACACCGGGGAGCTGTTTTTT
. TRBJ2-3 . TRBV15 CATSRGGRTDTQYF TGTGCCACCAGCAGAGGTGGCCGCACAGATACGCAGTATTTT
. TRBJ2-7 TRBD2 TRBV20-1 CSASLAGAEQYF TGCAGTGCTAGTCTAGCGGGAGCCGAGCAGTACTTC
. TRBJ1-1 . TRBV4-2 CASSQENPGGGAFF TGTGCCAGCAGCCAAGAAAATCCTGGGGGGGGTGCTTTCTTT
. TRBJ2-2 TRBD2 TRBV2 CASSEIGRGTGELFF TGTGCCAGCAGTGAAATAGGGAGGGGCACCGGGGAGCTGTTTTTT
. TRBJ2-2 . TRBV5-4 CASSWEGHGEELFF TGTGCCAGCAGCTGGGAGGGACACGGCGAGGAGCTGTTTTTT
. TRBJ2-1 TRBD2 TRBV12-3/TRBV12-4 CASTLGLVYEQFF TGTGCCAGCACGCTGGGACTAGTCTATGAGCAGTTCTTC
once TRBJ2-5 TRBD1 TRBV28 CASSPPRTGSTGETQYF TGTGCCAGCAGTCCCCCTCGGACAGGGTCGACGGGCGAGACCCAGTACTTC
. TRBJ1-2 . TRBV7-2 CASSLRGSYGYTF TGTGCCAGCAGTTTAAGGGGGTCCTATGGCTACACCTTC
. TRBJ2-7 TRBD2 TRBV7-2 CASSGGLAVSYEQYF TGTGCCAGCAGCGGGGGACTAGCGGTCTCCTACGAGCAGTACTTC
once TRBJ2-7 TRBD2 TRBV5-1 CASSLGGGSGYEQYF TGCGCCAGCAGCTTGGGGGGCGGGAGTGGCTACGAGCAGTACTTC
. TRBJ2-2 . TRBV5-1 CASSLGLLNRGTGELFF TGCGCCAGCAGCTTGGGCCTACTAAATAGGGGCACCGGGGAGCTGTTTTTT
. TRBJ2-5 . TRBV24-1 CATSESGGQETQYF TGTGCCACCAGTGAATCCGGGGGCCAAGAGACCCAGTACTTC
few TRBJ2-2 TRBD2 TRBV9 CASSLGLAVTGELFF TGTGCCAGCAGCCTTGGACTAGCAGTCACCGGGGAGCTGTTTTTT